This T cell receptor beta chain was captured by sequencing in a study of T cell clonality in common variable immunodeficiency. Study-wide results and caveats: Shared TCRbeta clones were fewer between CVID subjects than controls. CVID subjects had higher TCRbeta clonality than healthy controls, most marked in about a third. Authors noted CVID clonality's cause needs subpopulation repertoire sequencing.

Clones were read by immunoSEQ multiplex PCR, and TCRdb kept only the in-frame ones, dropping some. The sample holds about 52,000 clones, and no clone turns up only once. This clone was seen many times. The antigen remains unidentified. The junction shows a germline mismatch at one end, possibly a read error. The sequenced fragment ends 3 residues before the CDR3 boundary, so the rest is inferred from the germline J gene. Germline V gene sequence: CDR1 LGHNA, CDR2 YNFKEQ. The CDR3 extends over 16 amino acids. This chain joins TRBV4-2 and TRBJ2-3, with D uncertain. Sequencing input: peripheral blood mononuclear cells. The source of this sequence is a person aged 18-70 years in good health. The CDR3 DNA, read in part, is TGCGCCAGCAGCCAAAGAGGTTGGGCTAACACAGATACG. Translation gives CASSQRGWANTDT. The CDR3 in full is CASSQRGWANTDTQYF.